This T cell receptor beta chain was sequenced during a study of blood T cell repertoires in COVID-19. Here immunoSEQ multiplex PCR was the method, and the copy in TCRdb shows in-frame clones only, minus some. The profile covers approximately 240,000 clones, with more than 80% appearing a single time and less than 6.5% taken by the ten largest. The CDR3 is 17 residues long. Germline values: CDR1 SGHTA, CDR2 FQGNSA. Trimming removed 1 base from V and 0 bases from J, with 15 bases in between. The chain couples TRBV7-2 to TRBJ1-1, with TRBD1 as a possible D gene (5 bases). Sequences were obtained from peripheral blood. This sequence was found in a human donor in a cohort sampled during active COVID-19. The chain's CDR3 is CASSLVGPGPMNTEAFF. The CDR3 nucleotides are TGTGCCAGCAGCTTAGTTGGCCCAGGGCCTATGAACACTGAAGCTTTCTTT.